These T cell receptor beta chains were read from a single sample in a study of blood T cell repertoires in COVID-19. Profiled with immunoSEQ multiplex PCR; TCRdb holds only in-frame clones, not every one. The repertoire includes approximately 270,000 clones, 86% of them detected once, and roughly 8.5% sits in the top ten. Sequenced sample: peripheral blood. The receptor source for this set is a man aged 35 to 55 with active or convalescent COVID-19. Each CDR3 is given with its conserved first and last residue. Each record gives: D gene, J gene, clone size, V gene, CDR3 protein, CDR3 DNA. The D gene is left open where the match is weak. Clone size, where shown, is once, few, many, or a class for clones that have expanded.

D: .
J: TRBJ1-2
size: few
V: TRBV14
CDR3: CASSQGAPLLYGYTF
DNA: TGTGCCAGCAGTCAAGGGGCCCCGCTACTCTATGGCTACACCTTC

D: .
J: TRBJ1-2
size: .
V: TRBV7-2
CDR3: CASSFSSREVGYTF
DNA: TGTGCCAGCAGCTTCTCATCACGGGAGGTTGGCTACACCTTC

D: TRBD1
J: TRBJ2-3
size: .
V: TRBV14
CDR3: CASSPTGVYTDTQYF
DNA: TGTGCCAGCAGCCCTACAGGGGTCTACACAGATACGCAGTATTTT

D: TRBD2
J: TRBJ2-1
size: .
V: TRBV7-2
CDR3: CASSLSGGSQFF
DNA: TGTGCCAGCAGCTTATCCGGGGGGTCTCAGTTCTTC

D: .
J: TRBJ1-4
size: few
V: TRBV9
CDR3: CASSVSGGVEKLFF
DNA: TGTGCCAGCAGCGTTTCAGGAGGCGTAGAAAAACTGTTTTTT

D: TRBD1
J: TRBJ2-7
size: .
V: TRBV4-1
CDR3: CASSQWTGALEQYF
DNA: TGCGCCAGCAGCCAATGGACAGGGGCCCTCGAGCAGTACTTC

D: .
J: TRBJ2-3
size: .
V: TRBV5-4
CDR3: CASSFSGSTDTQYF
DNA: TGTGCCAGCAGCTTCAGCGGGAGCACAGATACGCAGTATTTT

D: .
J: TRBJ1-2
size: .
V: TRBV5-4
CDR3: CASSPQQGTVYGYTF
DNA: TGTGCCAGCAGCCCCCAACAGGGAACCGTCTATGGCTACACCTTC

D: .
J: TRBJ1-1
size: .
V: TRBV10-2
CDR3: CASSEGTPSAFF
DNA: TGCGCCAGCAGTGAGGGGACACCCTCGGCTTTCTTT

D: .
J: TRBJ1-3
size: .
V: TRBV18
CDR3: CASSGGASSGNTIYF
DNA: TGTGCCAGCTCAGGTGGGGCGTCTTCTGGAAACACCATATATTTT

D: TRBD2
J: TRBJ2-5
size: once
V: TRBV6-1
CDR3: CASSRLADQETQYF
DNA: TGTGCCAGCAGTAGGCTAGCGGACCAAGAGACCCAGTACTTC

D: .
J: TRBJ1-1
size: .
V: TRBV12-5
CDR3: CASGSLSGHLNTEAFF
DNA: TGTGCTAGTGGTTCGTTATCGGGACATCTGAACACTGAAGCTTTCTTT

D: TRBD1
J: TRBJ1-1
size: once
V: TRBV28
CDR3: CASSTGAQAFF
DNA: TGTGCCAGTTCCACAGGGGCCCAAGCTTTCTTT

D: TRBD1
J: TRBJ1-6
size: .
V: TRBV27
CDR3: CASSRQGLYSPLHF
DNA: TGTGCCAGCAGCCGACAGGGGCTATATTCACCCCTCCACTTT

D: .
J: TRBJ1-5
size: once
V: TRBV6-5
CDR3: CASSQIQGNQPQHF
DNA: TGTGCCAGCAGCCAGATACAGGGCAATCAGCCCCAGCATTTT

D: TRBD1
J: TRBJ1-4
size: .
V: TRBV19
CDR3: CASSRTGVTEEKLFF
DNA: TGTGCCAGTAGCCGGACAGGGGTCACCGAGGAAAAACTGTTTTTT

D: .
J: TRBJ2-7
size: .
V: TRBV9
CDR3: CASSVAYSSYEQYF
DNA: TGTGCCAGCAGCGTAGCGTATAGCTCCTACGAGCAGTACTTC

D: TRBD1
J: TRBJ1-2
size: .
V: TRBV9
CDR3: CASSGTGAGYGYTF
DNA: TGTGCCAGCAGCGGCACAGGGGCGGGCTATGGCTACACCTTC

D: .
J: TRBJ1-2
size: .
V: TRBV24-1
CDR3: CATSDFWQNYGYTF
DNA: TGTGCCACCAGTGATTTTTGGCAGAACTATGGCTACACCTTC

D: .
J: TRBJ1-1
size: few
V: TRBV10-2
CDR3: CASSEAEHPGAFF
DNA: TGCGCCAGCAGTGAGGCAGAACATCCGGGAGCTTTCTTT

D: TRBD2
J: TRBJ2-3
size: .
V: TRBV18
CDR3: CASSPQASGILDTQYF
DNA: TGTGCCAGCTCACCACAGGCTAGCGGGATCTTAGATACGCAGTATTTT

D: TRBD1
J: TRBJ1-4
size: .
V: TRBV11-3
CDR3: CASSLGATGGTNEKLFF
DNA: TGTGCCAGCAGCTTAGGGGCGACAGGGGGGACGAATGAAAAACTGTTTTTT

D: .
J: TRBJ1-2
size: .
V: TRBV18
CDR3: CASSKSYSSDYGYTF
DNA: TGTGCCAGCTCAAAGTCGTACAGCTCAGACTATGGCTACACCTTC

D: TRBD1
J: TRBJ1-1
size: .
V: TRBV9
CDR3: CASSFRDRGTAEAFF
DNA: TGTGCCAGCAGCTTCAGGGACAGGGGAACCGCTGAAGCTTTCTTT

D: .
J: TRBJ1-5
size: .
V: TRBV12-3/TRBV12-4
CDR3: CASAGSPGQPQHF
DNA: TGTGCCAGTGCCGGGTCCCCGGGGCAGCCCCAGCATTTT

D: .
J: TRBJ1-4
size: .
V: TRBV12-5
CDR3: CASGHLGTNGKLFF
DNA: TGTGCTAGTGGGCACTTGGGGACTAATGGAAAACTGTTTTTT

D: .
J: TRBJ2-5
size: .
V: TRBV5-1
CDR3: CASSLSHAGETQYF
DNA: TGCGCCAGCAGCTTGTCTCACGCGGGAGAGACCCAGTACTTC

D: .
J: TRBJ2-6
size: .
V: TRBV18
CDR3: CASSPELSGANVLTF
DNA: TGTGCCAGCTCACCCGAGCTCTCTGGGGCCAACGTCCTGACTTTC

D: TRBD1
J: TRBJ1-2
size: .
V: TRBV11-2
CDR3: CASSLVVTGVAGYTF
DNA: TGTGCCAGCAGCTTAGTGGTGACAGGGGTGGCGGGCTACACCTTC

D: .
J: TRBJ2-1
size: .
V: TRBV19
CDR3: CASSIGGPTYNEQFF
DNA: TGTGCCAGTAGTATAGGGGGCCCCACCTACAATGAGCAGTTCTTC

D: TRBD1
J: TRBJ1-2
size: .
V: TRBV5-1
CDR3: CASSTFDRDGGYTF
DNA: TGCGCCAGCAGCACCTTCGACAGGGATGGAGGCTACACCTTC

D: TRBD2
J: TRBJ2-2
size: .
V: TRBV28
CDR3: CASSSGAWELFF
DNA: TGTGCCAGCAGTAGCGGGGCTTGGGAGCTGTTTTTT

D: TRBD2
J: TRBJ2-3
size: .
V: TRBV11-3
CDR3: CASSFWGLAGATDTQYF
DNA: TGTGCCAGCAGCTTTTGGGGACTAGCGGGAGCGACCGATACGCAGTATTTT

D: .
J: TRBJ1-2
size: .
V: TRBV6-1
CDR3: CASSESKGLGYGYTF
DNA: TGTGCCAGCAGTGAATCGAAGGGGTTGGGGTATGGCTACACCTTC

D: .
J: TRBJ1-5
size: few
V: TRBV12-3/TRBV12-4
CDR3: CASNRGTLQPQHF
DNA: TGTGCCAGCAACCGCGGGACCCTTCAGCCCCAGCATTTT

D: .
J: TRBJ1-1
size: .
V: TRBV3-1/TRBV3-2
CDR3: CASSQVDTVGAFF
DNA: TGTGCCAGCAGCCAAGTTGATACAGTTGGGGCTTTCTTT

D: .
J: TRBJ2-7
size: .
V: TRBV7-9
CDR3: CASSLTTGSYEQYF
DNA: TGTGCCAGCAGCCTTACGACAGGATCCTACGAGCAGTACTTC

D: .
J: TRBJ1-6
size: few
V: TRBV2
CDR3: CASRSRDFRPLHF
DNA: TGTGCCAGCAGATCCCGGGACTTTCGACCCCTCCACTTT

D: TRBD1
J: TRBJ1-1
size: .
V: TRBV28
CDR3: CASSFGAFDRENTEAFF
DNA: TGTGCCAGCAGTTTCGGGGCTTTTGACAGGGAGAACACTGAAGCTTTCTTT

D: .
J: TRBJ2-7
size: once
V: TRBV7-8
CDR3: CASSFIATSYEQYF
DNA: TGTGCCAGCAGCTTTATAGCTACCTCCTACGAGCAGTACTTC

D: TRBD2
J: TRBJ2-1
size: .
V: TRBV5-6
CDR3: CASSPVWSGGYNEQFF
DNA: TGTGCCAGCAGCCCCGTTTGGAGCGGGGGATACAATGAGCAGTTCTTC

D: .
J: TRBJ2-2
size: .
V: TRBV18
CDR3: CASSPSHRANGELFF
DNA: TGTGCCAGCTCACCATCTCACAGGGCTAACGGGGAGCTGTTTTTT

D: TRBD1
J: TRBJ2-5
size: .
V: TRBV9
CDR3: CASSVSGTGEETQYF
DNA: TGTGCCAGCAGCGTATCTGGGACAGGGGAAGAGACCCAGTACTTC